This T cell receptor (beta chain) appears in the sequencing data of a study of cytomegalovirus exposure and HLA in healthy donors (dated by TCRdb to about 2017). With regard to the full study: An earlier analysis of 550 to 700 of the donors reported approximately 270 Gb of sequence data and some 120 million unique TCR beta sequences from about 179 million T cells. On average, around 230,000 unique TCR beta nucleotide sequences were sequenced per donor among about 400 genotyped donors of the cohort, with roughly 18% of those sequences being non-productive. A later genetic analysis used genome-wide SNP genotypes for about 60% of the roughly 700 donors, treating that subset as a discovery cohort. The number of donors typed differed by locus, with 629-630 for A, B, C, DRB1 and DQB1, approximately 500 for DQA1, 600 to 610 for DPA1, and about 450 for DPB1. Roughly 5 DR-DQ haplotypes were handled as single units for association and clustering, since linkage in the cohort was strong. Donor age, sex, ethnicity and CMV serostatus were compiled alongside the repertoire data. Using immunosequencing, the study profiled T cell repertoires from approximately 700 subjects and related those repertoires to cytomegalovirus serostatus. Among the roughly 410 genotyped donors, 75% to 90% belonged to the genetic ancestry cluster associated with self-reported Caucasian donors. To predict cytomegalovirus infection status, the study combined high-throughput TCR immunosequencing, statistical association of individual TCRs with disease status, and machine learning. An early release covering 500 to 750 HLA-typed donors comprised approximately 290 gigabases of sequencing data and around 80 million unique TCR sequences. The study was designed to test whether signatures of past pathogen exposure could be identified by cataloging public T cell receptors. In an earlier analysis of 500 to 650 of the donors, high-throughput TCR beta sequencing was used to judge whether each TCR beta V gene segment behaved as functional or pseudogenic. Along with the approximately 600-subject first cohort, a separate validation cohort of roughly 110 different subjects was used. All discovery cohort repertoires had been generated on a single sequencing platform. Rather than using new phenotypic data, the later analysis identified candidate immune exposures from TCR beta sequences and from how often those sequences occurred across donors. In a later analysis, previously published TCR beta repertoires from several hundred donors were re-analyzed and high-resolution HLA genotyping was added so that TCR occurrence patterns could be studied. HLA typing included class I and class II loci at four-digit resolution. The paper's findings and limits, for the study overall: The study listed 150 to 200 TCR beta chains as associated with cytomegalovirus. When HLA alleles, especially DR and DQ, strongly co-occurred, attributing TCR associations to individual alleles was difficult. Compared with the 666-donor mean, donors in an Asian-associated ancestry cluster had fewer N-insertions in productive TCRs, according to a later genetic analysis. The earlier analysis of approximately 540 of the donors excluded 15 to 20 rarely observed V segments, including chromosome 9 orphons, because counts were too low. CMV serostatus was the only immune exposure information available for the cohort. In a later analysis, TCR association rates were found to vary across HLA loci, with the most associated TCRs seen for DRB1 alleles and the fewest for HLA-C alleles. A later analysis reported that several top co-occurrence clusters appeared linked to parvovirus B19, influenza, CMV and Epstein-Barr virus. Some IMGT-functional V segments, including TRBV6-2 and TRBV6-3, could not be told apart with the 87-base-pair reads, so those segments were excluded. Three of the identified cytomegalovirus-associated TCR beta chains were confirmed in vitro to be specific for cytomegalovirus antigens. The authors suggested that the approach could potentially be generalized to other disease states and immunological phenotypes. Linkage disequilibrium might explain the correlated functional status among segregating V segments, but an unknown experimental factor could not be ruled out. Across donors, most TCR sequences were observed very rarely, whereas some public TCRs were present in many individuals. V-gene and J-gene trimming of TCR beta chains was associated with a missense DCLRE1C variant in a later genetic analysis, and the association was replicated in an independent cohort. The classifier was reported to diagnose cytomegalovirus status with high specificity and sensitivity in both the original cohort and the validation cohort. In an earlier analysis of around 500 of the donors, most TCR beta V segments appeared in productive rearrangements about 87% or about 30% of the time, broadly matching IMGT annotations. A later analysis associated 15,000 to 20,000 TCR beta sequences with specific HLA alleles at a false discovery rate of 0.05. This cohort had only TCR beta chains sequenced, and the lack of alpha or paired-chain data limited which features could be detected. A further reported finding was that TCR beta sequences accurately predicted the HLA-A and HLA-B alleles for most subjects in the first cohort. A cluster of highly shared sequence variants was judged likely to represent a technical artifact of the sequencing pipeline. Presence/absence analyses assumed roughly uniform sequencing depth across donors, an assumption that may not hold. Most CMV-associated TCR beta chains appeared to be HLA-restricted in a later analysis, and the HLA associations seemed to be driven largely by CMV exposure. A later analysis found that HLA-associated TCR beta chains were more clonally expanded and had lower generation probabilities than equally common non-associated chains. Because some donors lacked HLA typing at each locus, the association tests relied only on the typed subset.

The cohort was made up of hundreds of healthy bone marrow donors. Cohort members were all nominally healthy when sampled, although unrecorded immune exposures were likely present. The donor tested CMV seropositive and was one of the 289 seropositive cohort members. A peripheral blood sample was provided by each donor, and peripheral blood mononuclear cells were used for TCR beta sequencing. The Qiagen DNeasy Blood Extraction Kit was used to extract genomic DNA from the blood cell samples. Library method: the immunoSEQ multiplex PCR assay. For the multiplex PCR, a mixture combining 60 forward primers for TCR Vbeta segments and 13 reverse primers for TCR Jbeta segments was used. A multiplex PCR assay on genomic DNA amplified the CDR3 region of rearranged TCR beta genes. On the Illumina HiSeq System, the amplified TCR beta libraries were sequenced as 87-base-pair reads. The study's own analysis went as follows. Across the 670 or so repertoires, a later analysis counted approximately 75 million unique TCR beta chains, 9.5 million to 13 million of which were shared by at least two donors. Raw reads were error-corrected and collapsed into unique sequences by a nearest-neighbor algorithm in which closely related sequences were merged to remove PCR and sequencing errors. Alignment of CDR3 sequences to IMGT reference sequences was used to assign V, D and J gene segments. Each retained sequence needed at least a six-nucleotide match to both a V gene segment and a J gene segment. A rearrangement counted as productive if the CDR3 had no stop codons and remained in frame with V and J, and every other rearrangement counted as non-productive. Following IMGT convention, CDR3 was defined as the stretch from the second conserved V-encoded cysteine up to the conserved J-encoded phenylalanine. The earlier analysis of about 590 of the donors excluded sequences that lacked an unambiguous match to a single V gene segment. In an earlier analysis of about 590 of the donors, a V segment was called functional when productive rearrangements were above 56.7%, and segregating when the standard deviation between donors exceeded 5%. A statistical classification framework was built to diagnose cytomegalovirus status from the catalog of TCR beta chain sequences. In a later analysis, V and J genes were assigned by comparing TCR nucleotide sequences against IMGT/GENE-DB human TR gene sequences. The TCRdist pipeline was used in a later analysis to assign CDR3 sequences and most-parsimonious VDJ recombination scenarios. In a later analysis, every TCR beta chain was defined by the combination of its CDR3 amino acid sequence and its V-gene family, and reads without a unique V-gene family were dropped. As a way to deal with suspected cross-contamination and a sequencing artifact, a later analysis dropped over 550 nucleotide sequences that were highly shared and had low generation probability. In a later analysis, a clonal expansion index was calculated for each public chain from normalized within-repertoire ranks of inferred template counts. In a later analysis, generation probabilities were computed using a VDJ recombination model fitted to out-of-frame rearrangements, and the results were checked against IGoR. In a later analysis, TCR-TCR, TCR-HLA and TCR-CMV co-occurrence was scored with hypergeometric tests, and a repertoire-size bias correction was applied to TCR pairs. To estimate false discovery rates, a later analysis permuted the HLA or CMV assignments 20 times. In a later analysis, co-occurring TCRs were grouped using DBSCAN, with TCRdist sequence similarity added in when clustering inside HLA-allele-positive subsets. Repertoires with fewer than 30,000 or more than 120,000 public chains were left out of co-occurrence clustering, as were about 5 repertoires with anomalous nucleotide sharing. TCRdb retrieved this table from immuneACCESS and kept in-frame rearrangements only. Not all clones are present; in checked studies, unresolved V genes account for under half, and no reason is known for the remainder. The DNA gave D and trimming, while V, J and clone size come from that table. The sample contains about 200,000 clones, 79% of them found a single time. Together, the top ten hold 4.4% of the sample.

This clone was detected a few times. No cognate antigen has been identified for it. No base-level quality is on record; no much larger clone is a single base apart. Relative to germline, V is missing 5 bases and J is missing 10 bases, with 10 bases of the junction outside any gene match. CDR1 and CDR2 are drawn from the germline V gene: MDHEN, SYDVKM. The CDR3 numbers 14 residues from cysteine through phenylalanine. Just CDR3 DNA is preserved here, 42 bases in frame from base 1. The receptor was isolated from a woman aged 25 to 39 in good health and CMV-seropositive. The chain uses TRBV28 and TRBJ1-4, with TRBD1 identical over 7 junction bases. Sequencing input: PBMCs. The nucleotides read TGTGCCAGCAGTCGACAGGGCTCTTTAGTAAAACTGTTTTTT. Translated, it reads CASSRQGSLVKLFF.